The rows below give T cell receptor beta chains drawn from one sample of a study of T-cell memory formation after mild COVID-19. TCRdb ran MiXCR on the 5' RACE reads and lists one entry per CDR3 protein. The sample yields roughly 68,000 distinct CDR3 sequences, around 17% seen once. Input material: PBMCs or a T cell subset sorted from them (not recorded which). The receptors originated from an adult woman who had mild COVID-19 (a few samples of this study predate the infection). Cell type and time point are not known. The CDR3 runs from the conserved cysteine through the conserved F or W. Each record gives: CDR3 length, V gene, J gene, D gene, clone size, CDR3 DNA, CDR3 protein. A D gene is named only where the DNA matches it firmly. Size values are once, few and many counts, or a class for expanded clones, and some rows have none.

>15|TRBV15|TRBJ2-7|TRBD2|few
TGTGCCACCAGCAGAGACAAGGGACTAGCGGTCGAGCAGTACTTC
CATSRDKGLAVEQYF
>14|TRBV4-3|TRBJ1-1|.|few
TGCGCCAGCAGCCAAGATCAGGGAGAGACTGAAGCTTTCTTT
CASSQDQGETEAFF
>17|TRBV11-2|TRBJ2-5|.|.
TGTGCCAGCAGCCTAAGTCCGGGGGTCAGCTACCAAGAGACCCAGTACTTC
CASSLSPGVSYQETQYF
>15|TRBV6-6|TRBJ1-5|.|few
TGTGCCAGCAGTCCGCTCGAGGGTACCAATCAGCCCCAGCATTTT
CASSPLEGTNQPQHF
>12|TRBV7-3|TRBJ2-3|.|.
TGTGCCAGCAGCTTATCCAGAGATACGCAGTATTTT
CASSLSRDTQYF
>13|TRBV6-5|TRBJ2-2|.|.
TGTGCCAGCAGTCCAGGGGTCACCGGGGAGCTGTTTTTT
CASSPGVTGELFF
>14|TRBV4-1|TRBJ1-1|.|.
TGCGCCAGCAGCCAAGAGTGGTCCGTGCTTGAAGCTTTCTTT
CASSQEWSVLEAFF
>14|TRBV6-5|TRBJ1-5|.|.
TGTGCCAGCAGTAAGGGGTATAGCAATCAGCCCCAGCATTTT
CASSKGYSNQPQHF
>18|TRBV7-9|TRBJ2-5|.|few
TGTGCCAGCAGCTTAGTCGGACGGGCGGGGTCGGGACGAGAGACCCAGTACTTC
CASSLVGRAGSGRETQYF
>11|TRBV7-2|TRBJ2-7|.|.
TGTGCCAGCAGCTTAGACGGCGAGCAGTACTTC
CASSLDGEQYF
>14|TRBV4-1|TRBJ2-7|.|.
TGCGCCAGCAGCCAAGAGAGGGGCCTCTACGAGCAGTACTTC
CASSQERGLYEQYF
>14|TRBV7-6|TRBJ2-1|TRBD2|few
TGTGCCAGCGGGAGCGGGGGGGCCTACAATGAGCAGTTCTTC
CASGSGGAYNEQFF
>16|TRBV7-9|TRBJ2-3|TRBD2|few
TGTGCCAGCAGACCTACTAGCGGGGGGGGAACAGATACGCAGTATTTT
CASRPTSGGGTDTQYF
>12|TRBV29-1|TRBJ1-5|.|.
TGCAGCGTTGAAGTCGTGACGCATCCCCAGCATTTT
CSVEVVTHPQHF
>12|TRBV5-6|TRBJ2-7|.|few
TGTGCCAGCAGCTGGACTGCGGGCGAGCAGTACTTC
CASSWTAGEQYF
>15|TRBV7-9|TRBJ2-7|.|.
TGTGCCAGCAGCCACACCGCAGGGGTCTCCTACGAGCAGTACTTC
CASSHTAGVSYEQYF
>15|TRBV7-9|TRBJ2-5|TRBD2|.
TGTGCCAGCAGCTTAAGACTAGCGGCCCAAGAGACCCAGTACTTC
CASSLRLAAQETQYF
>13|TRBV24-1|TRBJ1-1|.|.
TGTGCCACCAGTTTAGGGACGAACACTGAAGCTTTCTTT
CATSLGTNTEAFF
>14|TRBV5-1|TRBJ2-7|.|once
TGCGCCAGCAGCTTGGCACGGTCCCCCTACGAGCAGTACTTC
CASSLARSPYEQYF
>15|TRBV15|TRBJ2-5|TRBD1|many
TGTGCCACCAGCAGAACTACAGGGGGCTTAGAGACCCAGTACTTC
CATSRTTGGLETQYF
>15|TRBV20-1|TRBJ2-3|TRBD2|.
TGCAGTGCTCCCCGACTAGCGGAGAGCACAGATACGCAGTATTTT
CSAPRLAESTDTQYF
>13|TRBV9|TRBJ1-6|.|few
TGTGCCAGCAGCCCCGGTGAGGGGTATCCCCTCCACTTT
CASSPGEGYPLHF
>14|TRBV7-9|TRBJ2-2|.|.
TGTGCCAGCAACCCAACCCCCGGCGACGGGGAGCTGTTTTTT
CASNPTPGDGELFF
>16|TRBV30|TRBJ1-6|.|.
TGTGCCTGGAGCCCCGCTGCCTTCACCTATAATTCACCCCTCCACTTT
CAWSPAAFTYNSPLHF
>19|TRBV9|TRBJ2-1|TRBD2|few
TGTGCCAGCAGCGTAACTGTAGCGGGAGGGTCTCGTTTCTACAATGAGCAGTTCTTC
CASSVTVAGGSRFYNEQFF
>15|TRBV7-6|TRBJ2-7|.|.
TGTGCCAGCAGCTTAGCGGTAACAGGCCTGGACGAGCAGTACTTC
CASSLAVTGLDEQYF
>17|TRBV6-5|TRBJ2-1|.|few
TGTGCCAGCAGTTACTCGACGACGGGGGCCGCCTACAATGAGCAGTTCTTC
CASSYSTTGAAYNEQFF
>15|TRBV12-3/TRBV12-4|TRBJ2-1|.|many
TGTGCCAGCAGTTTACGGGAGACCTACTACAATGAGCAGTTCTTC
CASSLRETYYNEQFF
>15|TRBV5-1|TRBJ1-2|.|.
TGCGCCAGCAGCTTGGATCTACGTTCTAACTATGGCTACACCTTC
CASSLDLRSNYGYTF
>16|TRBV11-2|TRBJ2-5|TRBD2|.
TGTGCCAGCAGCTTAGATGGCCTAGCGGGAAAAGAGACCCAGTACTTC
CASSLDGLAGKETQYF
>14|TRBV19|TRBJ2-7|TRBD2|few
TGTGCCAGTAGTGGGCCGGGAGGCTCCTACGAGCAGTACTTC
CASSGPGGSYEQYF
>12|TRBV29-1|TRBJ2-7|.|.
TGCAGCGTTGAGACAGCCAGATCCGAGCAGTACTTC
CSVETARSEQYF
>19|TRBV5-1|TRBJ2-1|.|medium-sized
TGCGCCAGCAGCTTGGCTACGGACTACCCTCTTTCGGGGGACAATGAGCAGTTCTTC
CASSLATDYPLSGDNEQFF
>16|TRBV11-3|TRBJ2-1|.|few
TGTGCCAGCAGCTCTGCGGACACTGAGACCTACAATGAGCAGTTCTTC
CASSSADTETYNEQFF
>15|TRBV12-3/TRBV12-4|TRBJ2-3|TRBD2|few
TGTGCCAGCAGTCTGACCGGGGGGGCAGGGGATACGCAGTATTTT
CASSLTGGAGDTQYF
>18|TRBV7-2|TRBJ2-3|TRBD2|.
TGTGCCAGCAGCGGAAAAGTACTAGCGGGGGGGCCTGGGGATACGCAGTATTTT
CASSGKVLAGGPGDTQYF